These T cell receptor beta chains were read from a single sample in a study of blood T cell repertoires in COVID-19. Clones were sequenced by immunoSEQ multiplex PCR, and TCRdb holds only the in-frame ones, with some missing. The sample holds 75,000 to 100,000 clones, approximately 86% seen once. Sequencing input: peripheral blood. All receptors come from a woman older than 75 with acute or convalescent COVID-19. Both conserved end residues are part of each CDR3. The order of the fields is clone size, V gene, CDR3 length, J gene, D gene, CDR3 DNA, CDR3 protein. The D gene is left open where the match is weak. Part of the rows lack a size; the others show once, few, many or a class for expanded clones.

>NA|TRBV13|14|TRBJ2-7|NA
TGTGCCAGCAGCTTAGGAATCCTTCGGGGCGAGCAGTACTTC
CASSLGILRGEQYF
>NA|TRBV5-1|16|TRBJ1-1|NA
TGCGCCAGCAGCCTAGGCTCGGGGGGTGAGGGCACTGAAGCTTTCTTT
CASSLGSGGEGTEAFF
>NA|TRBV29-1|12|TRBJ2-1|NA
TGCAGCGTTGAAAAACTTTACAATGAGCAGTTCTTC
CSVEKLYNEQFF
>NA|TRBV18|15|TRBJ2-1|NA
TGTGCCAGCTCACCTTACAGATACGTTTACAATGAGCAGTTCTTC
CASSPYRYVYNEQFF
>once|TRBV5-5|14|TRBJ2-1|TRBD2
TGTGCCAGCAGTCAGTTTATGGGGGAGGGTGAGCAGTTCTTC
CASSQFMGEGEQFF
>NA|TRBV29-1|13|TRBJ2-7|TRBD1
TGCAGCGTTGTGGGGACAGGGGGTTACGAGCAGTACTTC
CSVVGTGGYEQYF
>NA|TRBV19|13|TRBJ1-5|TRBD1
TGTGCCAGTAGTACGGGACAGGGAGGGCCCCAGCATTTT
CASSTGQGGPQHF
>few|TRBV10-1|17|TRBJ2-6|NA
TGCGCCAGCAGTGAGGGCCGGGGAAAAACTGGGGCCAACGTCCTGACTTTC
CASSEGRGKTGANVLTF
>NA|TRBV7-9|16|TRBJ1-6|NA
TGTGCCAGCAGTTGGGGTAGCCCAGGGCCCAATTCACCCCTCCACTTT
CASSWGSPGPNSPLHF
>once|TRBV2|12|TRBJ2-7|NA
TGTGCCAGCCGTGTCAACTCCTACGAGCAGTACTTC
CASRVNSYEQYF